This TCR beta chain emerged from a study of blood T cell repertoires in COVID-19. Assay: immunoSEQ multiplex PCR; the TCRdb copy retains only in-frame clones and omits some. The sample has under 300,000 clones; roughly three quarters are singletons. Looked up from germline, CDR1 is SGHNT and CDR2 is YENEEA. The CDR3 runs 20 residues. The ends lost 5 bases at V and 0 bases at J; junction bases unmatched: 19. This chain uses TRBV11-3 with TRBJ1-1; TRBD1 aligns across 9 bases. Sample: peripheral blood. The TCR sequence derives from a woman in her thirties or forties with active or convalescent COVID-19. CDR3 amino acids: CASSPERYIEDRGVNTEAFF. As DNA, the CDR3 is TGTGCCAGCAGCCCCGAAAGGTACATAGAGGACAGGGGAGTGAACACTGAAGCTTTCTTT.